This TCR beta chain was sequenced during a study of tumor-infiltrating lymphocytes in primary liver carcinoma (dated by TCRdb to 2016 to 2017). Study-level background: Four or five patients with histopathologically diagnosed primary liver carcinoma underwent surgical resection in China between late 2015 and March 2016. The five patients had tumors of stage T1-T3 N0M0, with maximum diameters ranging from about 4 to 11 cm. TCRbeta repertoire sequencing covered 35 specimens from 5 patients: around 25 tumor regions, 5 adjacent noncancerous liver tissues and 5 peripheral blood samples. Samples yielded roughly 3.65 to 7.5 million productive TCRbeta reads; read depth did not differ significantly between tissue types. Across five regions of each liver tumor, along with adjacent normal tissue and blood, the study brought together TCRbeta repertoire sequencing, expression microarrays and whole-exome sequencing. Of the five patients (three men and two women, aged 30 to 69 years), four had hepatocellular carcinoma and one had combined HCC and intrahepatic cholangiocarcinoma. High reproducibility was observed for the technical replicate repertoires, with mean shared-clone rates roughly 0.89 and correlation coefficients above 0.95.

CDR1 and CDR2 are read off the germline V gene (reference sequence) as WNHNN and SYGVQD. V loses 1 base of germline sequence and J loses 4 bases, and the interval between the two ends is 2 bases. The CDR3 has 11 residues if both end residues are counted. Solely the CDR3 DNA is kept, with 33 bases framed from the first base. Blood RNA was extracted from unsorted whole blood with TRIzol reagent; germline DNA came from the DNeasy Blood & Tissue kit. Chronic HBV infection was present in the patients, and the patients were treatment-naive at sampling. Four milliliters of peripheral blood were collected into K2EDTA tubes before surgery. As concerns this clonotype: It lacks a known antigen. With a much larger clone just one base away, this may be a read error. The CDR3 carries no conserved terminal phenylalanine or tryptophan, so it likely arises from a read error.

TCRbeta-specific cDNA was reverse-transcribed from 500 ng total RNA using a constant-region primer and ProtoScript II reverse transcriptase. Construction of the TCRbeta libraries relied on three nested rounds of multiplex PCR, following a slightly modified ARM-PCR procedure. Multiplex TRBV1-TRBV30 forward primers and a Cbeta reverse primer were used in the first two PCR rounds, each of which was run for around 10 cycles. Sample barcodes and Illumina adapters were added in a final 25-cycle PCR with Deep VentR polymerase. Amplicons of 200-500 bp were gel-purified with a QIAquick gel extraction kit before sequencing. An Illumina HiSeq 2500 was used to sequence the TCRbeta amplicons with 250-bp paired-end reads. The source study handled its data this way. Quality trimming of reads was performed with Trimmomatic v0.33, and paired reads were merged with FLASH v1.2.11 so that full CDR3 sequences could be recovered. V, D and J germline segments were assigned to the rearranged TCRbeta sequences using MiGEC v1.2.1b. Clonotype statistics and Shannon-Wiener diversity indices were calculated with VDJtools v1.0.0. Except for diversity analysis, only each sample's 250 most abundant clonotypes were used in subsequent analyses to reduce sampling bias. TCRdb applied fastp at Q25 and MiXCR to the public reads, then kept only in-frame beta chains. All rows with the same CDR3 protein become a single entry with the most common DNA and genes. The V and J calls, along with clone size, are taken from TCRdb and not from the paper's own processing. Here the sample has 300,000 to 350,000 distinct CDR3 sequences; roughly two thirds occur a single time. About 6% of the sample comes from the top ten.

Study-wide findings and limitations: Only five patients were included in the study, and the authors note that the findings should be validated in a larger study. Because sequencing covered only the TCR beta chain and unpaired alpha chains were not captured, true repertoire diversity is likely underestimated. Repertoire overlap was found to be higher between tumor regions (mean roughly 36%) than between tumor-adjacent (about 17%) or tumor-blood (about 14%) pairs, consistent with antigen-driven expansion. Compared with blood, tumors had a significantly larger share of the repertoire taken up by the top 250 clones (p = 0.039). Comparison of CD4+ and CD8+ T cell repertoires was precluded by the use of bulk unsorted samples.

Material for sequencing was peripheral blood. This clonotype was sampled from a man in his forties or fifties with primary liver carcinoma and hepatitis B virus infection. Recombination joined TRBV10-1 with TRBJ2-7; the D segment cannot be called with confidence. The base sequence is TGCGCCAGCAGTGAGTGGTACGAGCAGTACCTC. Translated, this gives CASSEWYEQYL.